This T cell receptor beta chain came from a study of blood T cell repertoires in COVID-19. About the research overall: T cells, B-cell-depleted T cells, or PBMCs provided the cDNA or gDNA that served as material.

Per the study methods: Researchers report that nucleated cell counts were estimated from reference gene primer amplification. The table came from immunoSEQ multiplex PCR; TCRdb's copy has only in-frame clones and leaves some out. The V and J calls and clone size come from that table; D and trimming were worked out from the DNA. The sample shows around 67,000 clones, about nine tenths of them seen only once. Trimming cost V 2 bases and J 3 bases, with 12 bases left between them. The CDR3 consists of 15 residues. The V gene's germline CDR1 is KGHDR and CDR2 SFDVKD. This chain links TRBV24-1 with TRBJ1-1, with D tentatively TRBD1 (5 bases). Specimen: peripheral blood. The TCR comes from a man in his fifties or sixties with active COVID-19. CDR3 sequence: CATSDSGRGDTEAFF. The CDR3 region has the DNA TGTGCCACCAGTGATTCGGGGAGGGGTGACACTGAAGCTTTCTTT.